This TCR beta chain originates from a study of T-cell reconstitution after alpha-beta-depleted transplantation in children. Unique molecular identifiers were incorporated into the prepared TCRbeta library. From the PCR reads, TCRdb called clonotypes with MiXCR, one entry per CDR3 protein. The table records about 610,000 distinct CDR3 sequences, roughly a tenth of them present only once. This CDR3 region has 14 residues. V was clipped by 7 bases and J by 3 bases; unmatched bases: 9. Germline CDR1 and CDR2: SQVTM and ANQGSEA. This material consisted of PBMCs from the stem cell graft donor, taken from the stem cell graft. The chain employs TRBV29-1 and TRBJ2-1, with TRBD2 identical over 7 bases. The receptor was isolated from a human donor who donated a stem cell graft to a child with acute myeloid leukemia. The CDR3 sequence is CSAVPQRGYNEQFF. The CDR3 nucleotides are TGCAGCGCTGTCCCCCAGCGGGGCTACAATGAGCAGTTCTTC.